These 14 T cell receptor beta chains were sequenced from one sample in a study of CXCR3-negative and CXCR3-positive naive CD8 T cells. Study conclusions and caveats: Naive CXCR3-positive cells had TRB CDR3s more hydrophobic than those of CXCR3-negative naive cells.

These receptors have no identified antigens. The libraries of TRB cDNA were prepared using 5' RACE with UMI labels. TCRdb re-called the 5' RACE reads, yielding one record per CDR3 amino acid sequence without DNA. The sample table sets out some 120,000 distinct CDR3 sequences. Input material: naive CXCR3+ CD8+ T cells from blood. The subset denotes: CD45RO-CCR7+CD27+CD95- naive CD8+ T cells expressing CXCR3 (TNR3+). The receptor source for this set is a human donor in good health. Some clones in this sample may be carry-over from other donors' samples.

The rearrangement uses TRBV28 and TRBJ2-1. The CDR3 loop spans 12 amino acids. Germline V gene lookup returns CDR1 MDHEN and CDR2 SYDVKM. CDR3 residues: CASSLKANQQFF. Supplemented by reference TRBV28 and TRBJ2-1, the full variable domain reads DVKVTQSSRYLVKRTGEKVFLECVQDMDHENMFWYRQDPGLGLRLIYFSYDVKMKEKGDIPEGYSVSREKKERFSLILESASTNQTSMYLCASSLKANQQFFGPGTRLTVL.

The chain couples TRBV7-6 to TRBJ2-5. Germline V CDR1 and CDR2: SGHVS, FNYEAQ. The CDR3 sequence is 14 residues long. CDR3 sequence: CASSLALSQETQYF.

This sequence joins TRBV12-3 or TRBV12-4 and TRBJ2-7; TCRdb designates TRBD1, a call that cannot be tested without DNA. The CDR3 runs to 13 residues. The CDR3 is CASSLPSGYEQYF.

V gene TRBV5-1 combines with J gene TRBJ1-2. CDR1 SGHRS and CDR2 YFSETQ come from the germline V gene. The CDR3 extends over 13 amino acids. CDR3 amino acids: CASSLAQGNGYTF.

The CDR3 loop is CASSLSKSGEQYF. The chain uses TRBV6-5 and TRBJ2-7. Germline CDR1 MNHEY, CDR2 SVGAGI. The CDR3 is 13 residues long.

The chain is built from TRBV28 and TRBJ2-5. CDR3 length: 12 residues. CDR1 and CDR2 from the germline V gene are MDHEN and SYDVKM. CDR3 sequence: CASSLIQETQYF.

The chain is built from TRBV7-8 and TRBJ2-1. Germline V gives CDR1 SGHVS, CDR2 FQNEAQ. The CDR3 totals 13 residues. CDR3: CASSLQSVNEQFF.

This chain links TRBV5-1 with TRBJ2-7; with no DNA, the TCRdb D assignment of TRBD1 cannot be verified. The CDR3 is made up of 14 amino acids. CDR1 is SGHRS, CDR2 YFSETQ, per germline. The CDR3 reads CASSLRQGHYEQYF.

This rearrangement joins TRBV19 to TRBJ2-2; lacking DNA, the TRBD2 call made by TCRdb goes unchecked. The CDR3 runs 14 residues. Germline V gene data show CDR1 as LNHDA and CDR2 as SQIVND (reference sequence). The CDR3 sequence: CASIAEGNTGELFF.

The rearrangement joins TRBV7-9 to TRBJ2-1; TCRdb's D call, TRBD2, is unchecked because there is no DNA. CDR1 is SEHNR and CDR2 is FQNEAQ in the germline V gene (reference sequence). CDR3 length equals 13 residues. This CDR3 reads CASLAGGHNEQFF.

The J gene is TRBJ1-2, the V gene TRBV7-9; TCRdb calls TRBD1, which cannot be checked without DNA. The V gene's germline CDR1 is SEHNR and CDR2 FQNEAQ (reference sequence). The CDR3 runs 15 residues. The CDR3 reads CASSPSEAWGHGYTF. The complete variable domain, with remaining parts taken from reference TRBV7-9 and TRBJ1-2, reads DTGVSQNPRHKITKRGQNVTFRCDPISEHNRLYWYRQTLGQGPEFLTYFQNEAQLEKSRLLSDRFSAERPKGSFSTLEIQRTEQGDSAMYLCASSPSEAWGHGYTFGSGTRLTVV.

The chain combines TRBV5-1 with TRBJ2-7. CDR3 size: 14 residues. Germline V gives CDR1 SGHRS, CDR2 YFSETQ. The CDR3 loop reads CASSLAAEDYEQYF.

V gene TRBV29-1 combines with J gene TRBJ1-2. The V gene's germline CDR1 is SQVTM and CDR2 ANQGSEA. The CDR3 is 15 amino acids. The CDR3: CSVHLTTPQGYGYTF.

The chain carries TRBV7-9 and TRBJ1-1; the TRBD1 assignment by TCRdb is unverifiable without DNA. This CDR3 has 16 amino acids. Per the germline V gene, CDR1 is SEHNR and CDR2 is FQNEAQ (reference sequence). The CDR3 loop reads CASSYPGQGASTEAFF.